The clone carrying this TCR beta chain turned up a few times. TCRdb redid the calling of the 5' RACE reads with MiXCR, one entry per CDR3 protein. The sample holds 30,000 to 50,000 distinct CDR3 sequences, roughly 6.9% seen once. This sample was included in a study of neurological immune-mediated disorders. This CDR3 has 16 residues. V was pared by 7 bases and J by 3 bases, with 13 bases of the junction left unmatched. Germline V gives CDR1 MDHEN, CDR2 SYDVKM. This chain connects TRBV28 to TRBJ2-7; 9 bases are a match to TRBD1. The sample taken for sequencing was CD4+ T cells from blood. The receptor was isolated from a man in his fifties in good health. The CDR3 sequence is CASIGDSGDRDYEQYF. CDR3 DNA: TGTGCCAGCATAGGGGACAGCGGGGACAGGGACTACGAGCAGTACTTC.